Here is one T cell receptor beta chain with its context. The data belong to a study of blood T cell repertoires in COVID-19. For the study at large: Sample material is recorded as cDNA or gDNA derived from T cells, B-cell-depleted T cells, or PBMCs.

This CDR3 region has 17 residues. Germline V CDR1 and CDR2: MNHEY, SMNVEV (reference sequence). V lost 1 base, J lost 6 bases, and 19 bases lay in between. Authors' processing steps: Reference gene primer amplification gave estimated nucleated cell counts. Measured with immunoSEQ multiplex PCR; TCRdb has only the in-frame clones, and not every one. V and J calls and clone size follow that table, whereas D and trimming were derived from the DNA. Of some 40,000 clones in the sample, 78% were seen once. The source is a man aged 65 to 79 with acute or convalescent COVID-19. The sequencing input was peripheral blood. J is TRBJ2-1 and V is TRBV27, with a weak D call TRBD2 (6 bases). This chain's CDR3 is CASSLFSAPRDFNEQFF. The CDR3 DNA reads as TGTGCCAGCAGTTTATTTTCTGCCCCCCGGGACTTCAATGAGCAGTTCTTC.